Shown below are 6 T cell receptor beta chains from a single sample sequenced in a study of blood T cell repertoires in COVID-19. This table comes from immunoSEQ multiplex PCR, and its TCRdb copy is limited to in-frame clones, with some not included. Altogether 150,000 to 250,000 clones are present, 94% being singletons, with the ten largest covering 0.6% to 0.9%. Sequenced: peripheral blood. These receptors were obtained from a man under 40 with COVID-19, enrolled during active disease.

The chain joins TRBV27 to TRBJ2-1; a possible D gene is TRBD1 (6 bases). Germline CDR1 MNHEY, CDR2 SMNVEV (reference sequence). The CDR3 runs 12 residues. The V and J ends lost 5 bases and 7 bases respectively, with 9 bases between them. The DNA of the CDR3 is TGTGCCAGCAGTGGCCAGGGGAATGAGCAGTTCTTC. Translating gives CASSGQGNEQFF.

In this sample, this clone turned up once. J is TRBJ1-5 and V is TRBV4-1, with a tentative D call TRBD1 (5 bases). There are 15 residues in the CDR3. Trimming cost V 1 base and J 6 bases, with 13 bases left between them. Germline V gene lookup returns CDR1 MGHRA and CDR2 YSYEKL. CDR3 DNA: TGCGCCAGCAGCCAAGTGGGAGGAGGGGCTCAGCCCCAGCATTTT. It translates to CASSQVGGGAQPQHF.

The CDR3 nucleotides are TGTGCCAGCAGTTTATCGAGGGCCTATGGCTACACCTTC. Translation: CASSLSRAYGYTF. The chain joins TRBV27 to TRBJ1-2, with D uncertain. V dropped 0 bases and J dropped 4 bases, with 6 bases sitting between them. CDR1 and CDR2 from the germline V gene are MNHEY and SMNVEV (reference sequence). The CDR3 loop spans 13 amino acids.

The V and J genes are TRBV11-2 and TRBJ2-7; D may be TRBD2 (7 bases). This CDR3 contains 18 residues. Per the germline V gene, CDR1 is SGHAT and CDR2 is FQNNGV. V shed 5 bases and J shed 0 bases, with 23 bases lying between them. The CDR3: CASSPRLGGGLASYEQYF. In nucleotides, the CDR3 is TGTGCCAGCAGCCCCCGGCTTGGGGGGGGCCTAGCCTCCTACGAGCAGTACTTC.

This clone was detected once. The chain links TRBV6-1 to TRBJ2-5; the match to TRBD2 covers 8 bases. The CDR3 covers 14 residues. The germline gives CDR1 MNHNS, CDR2 SASEGT. With 2 bases clipped from V and 3 bases from J, the junction kept 2 bases outside the gene matches. CDR3 loop: CASSEMGLEETQYF. CDR3 DNA: TGTGCCAGCAGTGAAATGGGACTAGAAGAGACCCAGTACTTC.

The chain couples TRBV5-6 to TRBJ2-3, with 7 positions matching TRBD2. Germline V gives CDR1 SGHDT, CDR2 YYEEEE. Trimming took 2 bases from V and 0 from J; bases not matched to a gene: 0. This CDR3 is built from 14 residues. The CDR3 nucleotides are TGTGCCAGCAGCTTAGCGGGGAGCACAGATACGCAGTATTTT. Translated: CASSLAGSTDTQYF.